The TCR beta chain under discussion was sequenced for a study of T cells in Graves' hyperthyroidism and ophthalmopathy (dated by TCRdb to the late 2010s). For the study in its entirety: Peripheral blood samples were taken at the time of initial diagnosis, prior to any treatment. The roughly 91 discovery patients were randomly divided into training and test sets at a 7:3 ratio. After sampling, hyperthyroidism patients received methimazole starting at 30 mg daily, and ophthalmopathy patients received high-dose intravenous methylprednisolone. An independent validation cohort of 18 to 20 hyperthyroidism patients and some 15 patients who later progressed to ophthalmopathy tested prospective prediction of ophthalmopathy. The paper reports TCR Vbeta CDR3 sequencing of some 140 peripheral blood samples: 40 to 45 ophthalmopathy, around 80 hyperthyroidism and around 17 progressor patients. The study also compared thyroid tissue and blood T-cell repertoires from 6 or 7 Graves' hyperthyroidism patients. To identify TCR V-J signatures that set the groups apart, the researchers used a discovery cohort of more than 95 patients, made up of 40 to 45 with Graves' ophthalmopathy and 55 to 65 with stable Graves' hyperthyroidism.

Overall results and qualifications from the work: Most expanded thyroid clonotypes (frequency above 0.001) were also found in blood, which suggests that blood repertoires may mirror thyroid immune responses. In cross-validation, a model built on a 13 V-J signature told ophthalmopathy apart from stable hyperthyroidism with 87.88% sensitivity and approximately 81% specificity, and in testing the same model reached 80%/75%. In validation, the model predicted progression to ophthalmopathy with 60% to 71% sensitivity and 72% to 85% specificity, a median of 6.5 months before onset. No statistical method was used to set the sample size in advance, and investigators knew the group allocation.

The TCR beta CDR3 regions were amplified from the RNA transcripts. A first-round RT-PCR of the TCR CDR3 used the HTBI primer set with the Qiagen OneStep RT-PCR kit. Libraries were constructed in a second round of multiplex PCR, after which size selection and purification were carried out. Libraries were sequenced paired-end with 100 bp reads on an Illumina HiSeq2000. The source study handled its data this way. Raw data were processed with SOAPnuke, discarding reads with adapters, uncalled bases, mean Phred below 15, or no exact constant-primer or identifier match. COPE v1.2.5 was used to merge the high-quality paired reads, and each unique nucleotide sequence was defined as a clonotype. MiTCR v1.1 was used to align the clonotypes against IMGT TRBV, TRBD and TRBJ reference segments. The analysis was restricted to V-J combinations with a frequency above 0.0001, which together covered just over 98% of the repertoires. A TCS score was defined as the ratio between F50 (clonal expansion) and ExV (chaos), using BLOSUM62-based TCRdist between CDR3 peptides within each V-J. Welch's t-statistics and random forest reduced 450 to 600 V-J features to around 14, which were used in a naive Bayes classifier (R e1071). The raw public data were reprocessed by TCRdb itself: fastp quality trimming at Q25, MiXCR clonotype calling, in-frame beta chains only. Duplicate CDR3 protein sequences are folded into a single record with the most common DNA and genes. The V and J calls were not made by the authors but by TCRdb's processing. A total of under 450,000 distinct CDR3 sequences appear in this sample, approximately 18% of them only once. The ten largest clonotypes hold 30% to 35% of the sample.

The CDR3 starts with the cysteine, ends with the phenylalanine, and has 14 residues. Solely the CDR3 DNA is kept, with 42 bases framed from the first base. As encoded in the germline V gene, CDR1 is SGDLS while CDR2 is YYNGEE. V lost 4 bases and J lost 6 bases, and the count of bases not matched to a germline gene is 6. This clonotype was recorded many times. It lacks a known antigen. It has no much larger one-base neighbor in the sample; base qualities were not kept. Hyperthyroidism patients were newly diagnosed, with disease duration under 2 months, and aged 18 to 65 years. Exclusion was applied to patients with uncontrolled infections, other autoimmune diseases, pregnancy or lactation. Diagnoses relied on clinical symptoms, serum thyroxine and TRAb, thyroid ultrasound and orbital computed tomography. Blood from progressor patients was collected at the time of first diagnosis with hyperthyroidism, before any ophthalmopathy symptoms had appeared. Ficoll-Paque density gradient centrifugation was used to isolate PBMCs from about 10 ml of fresh peripheral blood. Progressor patients were defined as those initially diagnosed with Graves' hyperthyroidism in whom ophthalmopathy developed during follow-up. Total RNA was extracted with Trizol reagent, and quality was checked on an Agilent 2100 Bioanalyzer.

Rearrangement joined TRBV9 to TRBJ2-1, and 8 junction bases match TRBD2. The sequenced sample was blood. The receptor was isolated from a woman aged 30 to 39 with Graves' hyperthyroidism that later progressed to Graves' ophthalmopathy. Read as DNA, the sequence is TGTGCCAGCAGCACACGGGGGGGCGGCAATGAGCAGTTCTTC. The translation is CASSTRGGGNEQFF.